A selection of T cell receptor beta chains follows, all from one sample in a study of cytomegalovirus exposure and HLA in healthy donors. Sequenced by immunoSEQ multiplex PCR; TCRdb stores in-frame clones only, minus some. The table includes 150,000 to 160,000 clones, 80% detected once. The sequencing sample was made of PBMCs. These receptor sequences come from a man aged 25 to 45 in good health and CMV-seropositive. CDR3s include the opening cysteine and the closing phenylalanine or tryptophan. A D gene is named only where the DNA matches it firmly. Only some rows state a clone size, as once, few, many or a class for expanded clones.

abundance: NA; j_gene: TRBJ1-2; v_gene: TRBV30; d_gene: NA; CDR3aa: CAWIPRGRYGYTF; CDR3nt: TGTGCCTGGATCCCCCGAGGGAGGTACGGCTACACCTTC
abundance: NA; j_gene: TRBJ1-1; v_gene: TRBV5-5; d_gene: NA; CDR3aa: CASSLALTVGVNTEAFF; CDR3nt: TGTGCCAGCAGCTTGGCTTTGACAGTCGGCGTGAACACTGAAGCTTTCTTT
abundance: NA; j_gene: TRBJ1-3; v_gene: TRBV6-5; d_gene: NA; CDR3aa: CASSYSEGSGNTIYF; CDR3nt: TGTGCCAGCAGTTACTCTGAGGGATCTGGAAACACCATATATTTT
abundance: few; j_gene: TRBJ1-1; v_gene: TRBV5-6; d_gene: NA; CDR3aa: CASSLQGVNTEAFF; CDR3nt: TGTGCCAGCAGCTTGCAGGGCGTGAACACTGAAGCTTTCTTT
abundance: NA; j_gene: TRBJ2-5; v_gene: TRBV29-1; d_gene: TRBD2; CDR3aa: CSVEGLAWETQYF; CDR3nt: TGCAGCGTCGAAGGACTAGCGTGGGAGACCCAGTACTTC
abundance: NA; j_gene: TRBJ2-1; v_gene: TRBV27; d_gene: NA; CDR3aa: CASSLRSEQFF; CDR3nt: TGTGCCAGCAGTTTGCGATCCGAGCAGTTCTTC
abundance: NA; j_gene: TRBJ2-3; v_gene: TRBV5-1; d_gene: TRBD2; CDR3aa: CASRLAAFTDTQYF; CDR3nt: TGCGCCAGCAGACTAGCGGCCTTCACAGATACGCAGTATTTT
abundance: NA; j_gene: TRBJ1-2; v_gene: TRBV28; d_gene: NA; CDR3aa: CASSPTPGQNGYTF; CDR3nt: TGTGCCAGCAGCCCCACTCCGGGACAAAATGGCTACACCTTC
abundance: NA; j_gene: TRBJ1-6; v_gene: TRBV2; d_gene: NA; CDR3aa: CASSEWGVVSPLHF; CDR3nt: TGTGCCAGCAGTGAGTGGGGCGTCGTCTCACCCCTCCACTTT
abundance: NA; j_gene: TRBJ2-2; v_gene: TRBV7-3; d_gene: TRBD1; CDR3aa: CASSLRQGHDGELFF; CDR3nt: TGTGCCAGCAGCTTACGACAGGGGCACGACGGGGAGCTGTTTTTT
abundance: NA; j_gene: TRBJ2-6; v_gene: TRBV7-3; d_gene: NA; CDR3aa: CASSEGVWTSGANVLTF; CDR3nt: TGTGCCAGCAGCGAAGGGGTGTGGACCTCTGGGGCCAACGTCCTGACTTTC
abundance: NA; j_gene: TRBJ2-3; v_gene: TRBV7-3; d_gene: NA; CDR3aa: CASSPAGRGTTDTQYF; CDR3nt: TGTGCCAGCAGCCCTGCTGGACGGGGAACCACAGATACGCAGTATTTT
abundance: NA; j_gene: TRBJ2-2; v_gene: TRBV7-6; d_gene: TRBD2; CDR3aa: CASSFLAGDTGELFF; CDR3nt: TGTGCCAGCAGCTTCTTAGCGGGAGACACCGGGGAGCTGTTTTTT
abundance: NA; j_gene: TRBJ1-6; v_gene: TRBV9; d_gene: TRBD1; CDR3aa: CASSAHGDRTNSPLHF; CDR3nt: TGTGCCAGCAGCGCCCATGGGGACAGAACTAATTCACCCCTCCACTTT
abundance: NA; j_gene: TRBJ1-1; v_gene: TRBV5-1; d_gene: NA; CDR3aa: CASRGVPSSGTEAFF; CDR3nt: TGCGCCAGCAGAGGAGTACCGAGCTCGGGCACTGAAGCTTTCTTT
abundance: once; j_gene: TRBJ2-5; v_gene: TRBV11-3; d_gene: TRBD1; CDR3aa: CASSLGQGEETQYF; CDR3nt: TGTGCCAGCAGCTTGGGGCAGGGGGAAGAGACCCAGTACTTC
abundance: NA; j_gene: TRBJ2-5; v_gene: TRBV25-1; d_gene: TRBD2; CDR3aa: CASGAATSGRVKETQYF; CDR3nt: TGTGCCAGCGGGGCCGCTACTAGCGGGAGGGTAAAAGAGACCCAGTACTTC
abundance: NA; j_gene: TRBJ2-7; v_gene: TRBV6-5; d_gene: TRBD1; CDR3aa: CASSRTGGEQYF; CDR3nt: TGTGCCAGCAGCAGGACAGGGGGCGAGCAGTACTTC
abundance: NA; j_gene: TRBJ2-2; v_gene: TRBV9; d_gene: NA; CDR3aa: CASSDPHSPTGELFF; CDR3nt: TGTGCCAGCAGCGATCCCCATAGCCCTACCGGGGAGCTGTTTTTT
abundance: once; j_gene: TRBJ2-1; v_gene: TRBV7-8; d_gene: TRBD2; CDR3aa: CASSTIAGEALNEQFF; CDR3nt: TGTGCCAGCAGCACCATAGCGGGAGAGGCCCTCAATGAGCAGTTCTTC
abundance: NA; j_gene: TRBJ2-7; v_gene: TRBV2; d_gene: TRBD2; CDR3aa: CASLSQLGLADSYEQYF; CDR3nt: TGTGCCAGCCTCTCCCAACTGGGACTAGCGGACTCCTACGAGCAGTACTTC
abundance: NA; j_gene: TRBJ2-2; v_gene: TRBV19; d_gene: NA; CDR3aa: CASSIDFTNTGELFF; CDR3nt: TGTGCCAGTAGTATAGATTTCACTAACACCGGGGAGCTGTTTTTT
abundance: NA; j_gene: TRBJ2-3; v_gene: TRBV9; d_gene: NA; CDR3aa: CASSLAAGLPGTQYF; CDR3nt: TGTGCCAGCAGCCTTGCCGCGGGACTCCCGGGTACGCAGTATTTT
abundance: NA; j_gene: TRBJ2-7; v_gene: TRBV4-1; d_gene: NA; CDR3aa: CASSQGQFYEQYF; CDR3nt: TGCGCCAGCAGCCAAGGGCAGTTCTACGAGCAGTACTTC
abundance: few; j_gene: TRBJ1-5; v_gene: TRBV14; d_gene: NA; CDR3aa: CASSQDLGAQSNQPQHF; CDR3nt: TGTGCCAGCAGCCAAGATCTAGGGGCACAAAGCAATCAGCCCCAGCATTTT
abundance: once; j_gene: TRBJ2-7; v_gene: TRBV7-2; d_gene: TRBD1; CDR3aa: CASSLDRGRGEQYF; CDR3nt: TGTGCCAGCAGCTTAGACAGGGGGCGCGGCGAGCAGTACTTC
abundance: once; j_gene: TRBJ1-2; v_gene: TRBV6-5; d_gene: NA; CDR3aa: CASSPLLSTGGYTF; CDR3nt: TGTGCCAGCAGTCCCCTGTTGTCTACGGGTGGCTACACCTTC
abundance: NA; j_gene: TRBJ2-7; v_gene: TRBV7-9; d_gene: TRBD1; CDR3aa: CASSDRQGDGKQYF; CDR3nt: TGTGCCAGCAGCGACCGACAGGGCGACGGAAAGCAGTACTTC
abundance: NA; j_gene: TRBJ2-7; v_gene: TRBV14; d_gene: NA; CDR3aa: CASSQTGISYEQYF; CDR3nt: TGTGCCAGCAGCCAGACAGGAATCTCCTACGAGCAGTACTTC
abundance: once; j_gene: TRBJ1-4; v_gene: TRBV29-1; d_gene: NA; CDR3aa: CSVVTSGLPNEKLFF; CDR3nt: TGCAGCGTTGTCACCTCAGGACTTCCGAATGAAAAACTGTTTTTT
abundance: few; j_gene: TRBJ1-6; v_gene: TRBV4-2; d_gene: TRBD1; CDR3aa: CASSLGQVEGSPLHF; CDR3nt: TGTGCCAGCAGCCTTGGACAGGTTGAAGGTTCACCCCTCCACTTT
abundance: NA; j_gene: TRBJ1-2; v_gene: TRBV4-1; d_gene: NA; CDR3aa: CASSARPGQLNYGYTF; CDR3nt: TGCGCCAGCAGCGCTCGCCCCGGACAGTTAAACTATGGCTACACCTTC
abundance: NA; j_gene: TRBJ2-7; v_gene: TRBV11-2; d_gene: NA; CDR3aa: CASSLDRQQAQYF; CDR3nt: TGTGCCAGCAGCTTAGATCGGCAGCAGGCGCAGTACTTC
abundance: once; j_gene: TRBJ1-5; v_gene: TRBV2; d_gene: NA; CDR3aa: CASSWGLEQPQHF; CDR3nt: TGTGCCAGCTCGTGGGGGCTCGAGCAGCCCCAGCATTTT
abundance: NA; j_gene: TRBJ2-2; v_gene: TRBV4-2; d_gene: NA; CDR3aa: CASSQGRAGELFF; CDR3nt: TGTGCCAGCAGCCAAGGTAGAGCCGGGGAGCTGTTTTTT
abundance: NA; j_gene: TRBJ2-1; v_gene: TRBV7-9; d_gene: NA; CDR3aa: CASSSWVGSSYNEQFF; CDR3nt: TGTGCCAGCAGCTCCTGGGTGGGGAGCTCCTACAATGAGCAGTTCTTC
abundance: NA; j_gene: TRBJ2-1; v_gene: TRBV5-8; d_gene: TRBD2; CDR3aa: CASSAGTSGNNEQFF; CDR3nt: TGTGCCAGCAGCGCAGGGACTAGCGGGAATAATGAGCAGTTCTTC
abundance: NA; j_gene: TRBJ1-6; v_gene: TRBV2; d_gene: TRBD1; CDR3aa: CASSERDRDNSPLHF; CDR3nt: TGTGCCAGCAGTGAACGAGACAGGGATAATTCACCCCTCCACTTT
abundance: NA; j_gene: TRBJ1-1; v_gene: TRBV6-1; d_gene: NA; CDR3aa: CASMPLGHSNTEAFF; CDR3nt: TGTGCCAGCATGCCCCTTGGACACTCGAACACTGAAGCTTTCTTT
abundance: NA; j_gene: TRBJ2-3; v_gene: TRBV18; d_gene: NA; CDR3aa: CASSTGTPDTQYF; CDR3nt: TGTGCCAGCTCAACAGGGACCCCAGATACGCAGTATTTT
abundance: NA; j_gene: TRBJ1-5; v_gene: TRBV10-3; d_gene: NA; CDR3aa: CAISESESNQPQHF; CDR3nt: TGTGCCATCAGTGAGTCGGAGTCCAATCAGCCCCAGCATTTT
abundance: few; j_gene: TRBJ2-7; v_gene: TRBV7-2; d_gene: TRBD2; CDR3aa: CASSPKGLAAGNEQYF; CDR3nt: TGTGCCAGCAGCCCCAAGGGACTAGCGGCCGGGAACGAGCAGTACTTC
abundance: NA; j_gene: TRBJ1-4; v_gene: TRBV27; d_gene: NA; CDR3aa: CASKLGGTNEKLFF; CDR3nt: TGTGCCAGCAAATTGGGAGGGACAAATGAAAAACTGTTTTTT
abundance: NA; j_gene: TRBJ2-7; v_gene: TRBV7-9; d_gene: NA; CDR3aa: CASSLGGGPTYEQYF; CDR3nt: TGTGCCAGCAGCTTAGGGGGCGGCCCTACCTACGAGCAGTACTTC
abundance: NA; j_gene: TRBJ1-2; v_gene: TRBV7-9; d_gene: TRBD1; CDR3aa: CASSLSGTGEGGYTF; CDR3nt: TGTGCCAGCAGCTTGAGCGGGACAGGGGAGGGAGGCTACACCTTC
abundance: NA; j_gene: TRBJ2-2; v_gene: TRBV5-1; d_gene: TRBD2; CDR3aa: CASSPGLADTGELFF; CDR3nt: TGCGCCAGCAGCCCGGGACTAGCGGACACCGGGGAGCTGTTTTTT
abundance: NA; j_gene: TRBJ1-5; v_gene: TRBV21-1; d_gene: NA; CDR3aa: CASSKTRDSRQPQHF; CDR3nt: TGTGCCAGCAGCAAAACCAGGGACAGTCGTCAGCCCCAGCATTTT
abundance: NA; j_gene: TRBJ1-1; v_gene: TRBV18; d_gene: NA; CDR3aa: CASSPPPSNTEAFF; CDR3nt: TGTGCCAGCTCACCCCCTCCGTCGAACACTGAAGCTTTCTTT
abundance: NA; j_gene: TRBJ2-5; v_gene: TRBV29-1; d_gene: TRBD1; CDR3aa: CSAGGAGETQYF; CDR3nt: TGCAGCGCAGGGGGTGCAGGGGAGACCCAGTACTTC
abundance: NA; j_gene: TRBJ2-7; v_gene: TRBV29-1; d_gene: TRBD2; CDR3aa: CSVARGLASGEQYF; CDR3nt: TGCAGCGTTGCCAGGGGACTAGCGTCCGGGGAGCAGTACTTC
abundance: NA; j_gene: TRBJ1-1; v_gene: TRBV10-3; d_gene: NA; CDR3aa: CAISEGVREAFF; CDR3nt: TGTGCCATCAGTGAAGGAGTTCGTGAAGCTTTCTTT
abundance: NA; j_gene: TRBJ2-7; v_gene: TRBV2; d_gene: TRBD2; CDR3aa: CASSRTSREQYF; CDR3nt: TGTGCCAGCAGTCGGACTAGTCGCGAGCAGTACTTC
abundance: few; j_gene: TRBJ2-3; v_gene: TRBV5-4; d_gene: TRBD1; CDR3aa: CASSPRGPGDTQYF; CDR3nt: TGTGCCAGCAGCCCCAGGGGGCCTGGAGATACGCAGTATTTT
abundance: NA; j_gene: TRBJ2-1; v_gene: TRBV7-8; d_gene: TRBD2; CDR3aa: CASSLEISGRAYNEQFF; CDR3nt: TGTGCCAGCAGCTTAGAGATTAGCGGGAGGGCCTACAATGAGCAGTTCTTC
abundance: NA; j_gene: TRBJ2-6; v_gene: TRBV7-9; d_gene: NA; CDR3aa: CASSFWGAGANVLTF; CDR3nt: TGTGCCAGCAGCTTTTGGGGGGCTGGGGCCAACGTCCTGACTTTC
abundance: NA; j_gene: TRBJ2-7; v_gene: TRBV15; d_gene: NA; CDR3aa: CATSSNQGSYEQYF; CDR3nt: TGTGCCACCAGCAGTAACCAGGGGTCCTACGAGCAGTACTTC
abundance: NA; j_gene: TRBJ2-2; v_gene: TRBV6-1; d_gene: TRBD2; CDR3aa: CASSEGAGRDTGELFF; CDR3nt: TGTGCCAGCAGTGAAGGAGCAGGGAGGGACACCGGGGAGCTGTTTTTT
abundance: NA; j_gene: TRBJ2-1; v_gene: TRBV27; d_gene: TRBD1; CDR3aa: CASSGTGPYNEQFF; CDR3nt: TGTGCCAGCAGCGGGACAGGGCCTTACAATGAGCAGTTCTTC